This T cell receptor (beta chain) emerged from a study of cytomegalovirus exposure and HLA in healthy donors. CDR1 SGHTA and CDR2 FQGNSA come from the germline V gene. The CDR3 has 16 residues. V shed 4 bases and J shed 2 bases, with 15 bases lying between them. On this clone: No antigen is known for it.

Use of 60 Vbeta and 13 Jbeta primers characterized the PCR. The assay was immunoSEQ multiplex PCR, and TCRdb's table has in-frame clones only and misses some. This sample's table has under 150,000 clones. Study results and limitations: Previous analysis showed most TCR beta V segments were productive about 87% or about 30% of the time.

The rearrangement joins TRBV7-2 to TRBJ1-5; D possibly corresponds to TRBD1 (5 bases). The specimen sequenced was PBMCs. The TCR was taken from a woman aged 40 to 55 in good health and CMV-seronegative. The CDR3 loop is CASSSQPAGRNQPQHF. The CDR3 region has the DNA TGTGCCAGCAGCTCCCAGCCAGCAGGGCGCAATCAGCCCCAGCATTTT.